Shown below are 25 T cell receptor beta chains from a single sample sequenced in a study of beta chain features in type 1 diabetes. Sequenced material consisted of expressed TCRB transcripts (all of the isolated RNA was reverse transcribed). TCRdb keeps only in-frame clones here, not all; method: immunoSEQ multiplex PCR. The sample lists over 650,000 clones, over 12% occurring once. Points from the study as a whole: Across all four CD4+ subsets, people with type 1 diabetes showed modestly shorter TCRB CDR3s.

No antigen is known for these receptors. Sequencing was done on a sample of naive CD4+ T cells from blood. The receptors were sampled from a man younger than 35 with type 1 diabetes.

This clone was seen more than once but under ten times. The V call is TRBV7-9, the J call TRBJ2-3; D perhaps matches TRBD1 (6 bases). V was trimmed by 4 bases and J by 6 bases, leaving 14 bases between them. The CDR3 sequence is 14 residues long. From germline, CDR1 is SEHNR and CDR2 FQNEAQ (reference sequence). CDR3 protein: CASSWGQGSDTQYF. The CDR3 DNA sequence: TGTGCCAGCAGCTGGGGACAAGGGAGCGATACGCAGTATTTT.

This clone has a handful of counts. V usage is TRBV5-4 and J usage is TRBJ1-1, with TRBD1 as a possible D gene (5 bases). V was shortened by 0 bases and J by 4 bases, with 10 bases between the two germline ends. Per germline, CDR1 SGHNT and CDR2 YYREEE (reference sequence). The CDR3 covers 14 residues. Written as DNA, the CDR3 is TGTGCCAGCAGCTTGGGGGGGGAGACCACTGAAGCTTTCTTT. Protein product: CASSLGGETTEAFF.

The chain is built from TRBV5-4 and TRBJ2-7; possibly TRBD1 or TRBD2 for D (5 bases each). V shed 0 bases and J shed 3 bases, with 16 bases lying between them. From germline, CDR1 is SGHNT and CDR2 YYREEE (reference sequence). The CDR3 covers 16 residues. CDR3 in DNA: TGTGCCAGCAGCTTGGGTGGGACCCAGAGGAACTACGAGCAGTACTTC. The encoded protein is CASSLGGTQRNYEQYF.

This chain joins TRBV6-6 and TRBJ1-3; the D is unclear. Germline V gene sequence: CDR1 MNHNY, CDR2 SVGAGI (reference sequence). The CDR3 is 14 amino acids. V lost 6 bases, J lost 2 bases, and 11 bases lay in between. CDR3 amino acids: CASRRSGAGNTIYF. For the CDR3, the DNA is TGTGCCAGCAGACGAAGCGGAGCTGGAAACACCATATATTTT.

This clone was found a few times. This chain links TRBV29-1 with TRBJ1-1; D possibly corresponds to TRBD1 (5 bases). The CDR3 has 13 residues. Between the trimmed V and J ends, which lost 2 bases and 5 bases, there was a span of 12 bases. The germline V gene encodes CDR1 SQVTM and CDR2 ANQGSEA. The CDR3 nucleotides read TGCAGCGTTGAATCTTCGGGGGGTACTGAAGCTTTCTTT. This encodes CSVESSGGTEAFF.

The chain links TRBV7-9 to TRBJ2-2; the match to TRBD2 covers 7 bases. CDR1 is SEHNR and CDR2 is FQNEAQ in the germline V gene (reference sequence). Trimming at V came to 2 bases and at J to 0 bases, leaving 9 bases not matched to a gene. CDR3 size: 18 residues. CDR3 sequence reads: CASSLQRLAETNTGELFF. CDR3 bases: TGTGCCAGCAGCTTACAACGGCTAGCGGAGACGAACACCGGGGAGCTGTTTTTT.

The chain carries TRBV5-1 and TRBJ2-3, with a possible D match to TRBD1 (6 bases). Between the trimmed V and J ends, which lost 4 bases and 1 base, there was a span of 10 bases. This CDR3 has 14 residues. Germline loops: CDR1 SGHRS, CDR2 YFSETQ. Here the CDR3 reads CASSERQGTDTQYF. In DNA form, the CDR3 reads TGCGCCAGCAGCGAGAGACAGGGCACAGATACGCAGTATTTT.

This clone was observed a few times. The rearrangement links TRBV19 to TRBJ2-1, with 10 bases aligning to TRBD2. Germline V gene sequence: CDR1 LNHDA, CDR2 SQIVND (reference sequence). V shed 3 bases, J shed 5 bases, and the junction held 7 bases outside the gene matches. The CDR3 totals 16 residues. The CDR3 DNA sequence: TGTGCCAGTAGTATTCCCAGCGGGAGGGGTAACAATGAGCAGTTCTTC. This translates into CASSIPSGRGNNEQFF.

This clone was counted between two and nine times. J is TRBJ1-2 and V is TRBV2; the D gene is possibly TRBD1 (6 bases). The CDR3 consists of 13 residues. The germline V gene has CDR1 SNHLY and CDR2 FYNNEI. The V and J ends lost 5 bases and 4 bases respectively, with 11 bases between them. The CDR3 coding sequence is TGTGCCAGCAGTCCACAGGGACCCTATGGCTACACCTTC. Its translation: CASSPQGPYGYTF.

On this clone itself: The junction does not match germline at one end; this may be a read error. The genes are TRBV11-1 and TRBJ2-1, with 8 positions matching TRBD2. From germline, CDR1 is SGHAT and CDR2 FQDESV (reference sequence). This CDR3 spans 12 amino acids. The CDR3: CASSPPGGDGIF. In DNA, the CDR3 is TGTGCCAGCAGCCCCCCCGGGGGGGACGGGATCTTC.

This clone has more than one count but fewer than ten. The chain joins TRBV7-3 to TRBJ2-3; D unclear. CDR3 length equals 12 residues. Trimming removed 4 bases from V and 6 bases from J, with 8 bases in between. Germline lookup yields CDR1 SGHTA and CDR2 FQGTGA. The CDR3 nucleotides read TGTGCCAGCAGCTCTACTCCGGATACGCAGTATTTT. Translating it yields CASSSTPDTQYF.

In this sample, this clone turned up a few times. The chain joins TRBV6-6 to TRBJ1-1; TRBD1 matches 7 bases. The length of the CDR3 is 13 residues. Trimming at V came to 10 bases and at J to 0 bases, leaving 5 bases not matched to a gene. Germline-derived CDR1 and CDR2 are MNHNY and SVGAGI (reference sequence). DNA for the CDR3: TGTGCCAACGGACAGGCTATGAACACTGAAGCTTTCTTT. Translating gives CANGQAMNTEAFF.

This sequence joins TRBV7-2 and TRBJ2-7; 8 positions agree with TRBD2. Germline lookup yields CDR1 SGHTA and CDR2 FQGNSA. V lost 5 bases, J lost 3 bases, and 12 bases stayed unmatched. The CDR3 length is 16 residues. The CDR3 reads CASSLSWRSGGYEQYF. In nucleotides, the CDR3 is TGTGCCAGCAGCCTAAGCTGGCGGAGCGGGGGCTACGAGCAGTACTTC.

The CDR3 nucleotides are TGTGCCATCCGCGGGCGGCTAGCGGGCTCACGTGGGGAGACCCAGTACTTC. Protein: CAIRGRLAGSRGETQYF. The chain joins TRBV10-3 to TRBJ2-5, with TRBD2 matching 8 bases. The trim removed 8 bases at V and 5 bases at J, leaving 19 bases unmatched. Germline values: CDR1 ENHRY, CDR2 SYGVKD. This CDR3 is built from 17 residues.

This clone was observed a handful of times. The chain couples TRBV29-1 to TRBJ2-7, with D perhaps matching TRBD2 (6 bases). Germline values: CDR1 SQVTM, CDR2 ANQGSEA. V was shortened by 6 bases and J by 2 bases, with 14 bases between the two germline ends. CDR3 size: 13 residues. The CDR3 DNA reads TGCAGCGTCGCGGGACGTCTTACCTACGAGCAGTACTTC. Translated: CSVAGRLTYEQYF.

This sequence joins TRBV7-2 and TRBJ2-7; D unclear. The CDR3 totals 17 residues. Trimming stripped 5 bases from V and 0 bases from J, with 20 bases between. Germline CDR1 SGHTA, CDR2 FQGNSA. Here the CDR3 reads CASSPGRGLPSSYEQYF. The CDR3 DNA reads TGTGCCAGCAGCCCAGGCAGAGGCCTGCCTAGCTCCTACGAGCAGTACTTC.

CDR3 sequence: CASSFRDRVGEQYF. The CDR3 region has the DNA TGTGCCAGCAGTTTCCGGGACAGGGTGGGCGAGCAGTACTTC. The chain links TRBV6-5 to TRBJ2-7; 9 bases are a match to TRBD1. The CDR3 has 14 residues. From germline, CDR1 is MNHEY and CDR2 SVGAGI. V gave up 4 bases and J gave up 6 bases; unmatched junction bases: 7.

This chain uses TRBV5-1 with TRBJ2-5, with TRBD2 identical over 10 bases. Trimming took 4 bases from V and 5 from J; bases not matched to a gene: 8. The CDR3 runs 15 residues. Germline V gene lookup returns CDR1 SGHRS and CDR2 YFSETQ. The CDR3 DNA reads TGCGCCAGCAGCGACCCGGGACTAGCGATGGAGACCCAGTACTTC. As protein: CASSDPGLAMETQYF.

This clone was counted only a few times. The CDR3 DNA sequence: TGTGCCAGTAACGGGGGCCGAGACGGACCTCCTGGGGCCAACGTCCTGACTTTC. This encodes CASNGGRDGPPGANVLTF. The chain couples TRBV19 to TRBJ2-6; D possibly uses TRBD1 or TRBD2 (6 bases each). V dropped 7 bases and J dropped 2 bases, with 21 bases sitting between them. The germline CDR1 and CDR2 sequences are LNHDA and SQIVND (reference sequence). CDR3 length: 18 residues.

This chain uses TRBV5-1 with TRBJ1-1, with 10 bases identical to TRBD1. The V gene end was trimmed by 1 base and the J gene end by 10 bases; junction bases not matched to a gene: 10. The CDR3 has 15 residues. Germline values: CDR1 SGHRS, CDR2 YFSETQ. CDR3 loop: CASSLLVDRGFGAFF. CDR3 nucleotides: TGCGCCAGCAGCTTGCTAGTGGACAGGGGGTTTGGAGCTTTCTTT. Using reference TRBV5-1 and TRBJ1-1 for the parts outside the CDR3, the full variable domain is KAGVTQTPRYLIKTRGQQVTLSCSPISGHRSVSWYQQTPGQGLQFLFEYFSETQRNKGNFPGRFSGRQFSNSRSEMNVSTLELGDSALYLCASSLLVDRGFGAFFGQGTRLTVV.

This clone turned up a few times. This rearrangement joins TRBV5-1 to TRBJ2-5; D remains unclear. CDR1 and CDR2 (germline): SGHRS, YFSETQ. The germline V and J ends were trimmed by 4 bases and 4 bases, with 14 bases remaining between them. The CDR3 has 14 amino acids. For the CDR3, the DNA is TGCGCCAGCAGCCCTACAAGGCCGGGAGAGACCCAGTACTTC. Encoded protein: CASSPTRPGETQYF.

This clone was seen only a few times. The chain is built from TRBV4-3 and TRBJ2-7; weak D call: TRBD1 (6 bases). Germline assignment: CDR1 LGHNA and CDR2 YSLEER. The CDR3 length is 14 residues. Trimming pared 1 base from V and 6 bases from J, leaving 13 bases between. The CDR3 spells CASSQGTVSLEQYF. CDR3 DNA: TGCGCCAGCAGCCAAGGGACAGTCTCGCTCGAGCAGTACTTC.

The sample holds a few counts of this clone. This chain links TRBV15 with TRBJ2-7; 10 bases agree with TRBD2. There are 16 residues in the CDR3. J was trimmed by 1 base and V by 3 bases; bases with no gene match: 6. CDR1 is LNHNV, CDR2 YYDKDF, per germline (reference sequence). In DNA, the CDR3 is TGTGCCACCAGCAGTTCTCTAGCGGGGGCTTCCTACGAGCAGTACTTC. Its protein product is CATSSSLAGASYEQYF.

This rearrangement joins TRBV5-1 to TRBJ2-5, with TRBD1 matching 8 bases. The CDR3 extends over 15 amino acids. J lost 4 bases, V lost 1 base, and 6 bases had no gene match. Germline-derived CDR1 and CDR2 are SGHRS and YFSETQ. CDR3 in DNA: TGCGCCAGCAGCTTGAGAGGACAGGGACGAGAGACCCAGTACTTC. This encodes CASSLRGQGRETQYF.

This chain joins TRBV27 and TRBJ2-6; possibly TRBD1 or TRBD2 for D (6 bases each). V was pared by 8 bases and J by 11 bases, with 25 bases between. CDR1 and CDR2 from the germline V gene are MNHEY and SMNVEV (reference sequence). This CDR3 is built from 16 residues. For the CDR3, the DNA is TGTGCCAGCCGGGAGTGGTCAACAGGGCGAAGTGACGTCCTGACTTTC. This encodes CASREWSTGRSDVLTF.